This T cell receptor (beta chain) was documented in a study of blood T cells in healthy people across ages. Germline V lookup: CDR1 DFQATT, CDR2 SNEGSKA (reference sequence). With V trimmed by 6 bases and J by 7 bases, 8 bases remained unmatched. The CDR3 is 13 amino acids. This clonotype was seen repeatedly, ten times or more. The antigen remains unidentified. Points from the study as a whole: CMV status of donors was unknown, possibly confounding expanded clonotype changes.

A second PCR, run for roughly 7 to 11 cycles, used a sample-barcoded 5' primer plus a J-beta primer mix. Each CDR3 protein gets one entry after TCRdb re-called the 5' RACE reads with MiXCR. The sample has fewer than 950,000 distinct CDR3 sequences; roughly 35% are singletons. Sequenced: blood. V usage is TRBV20-1 and J usage is TRBJ2-1; 8 bases are shared with TRBD2. This sequence was found in a man younger than 35 in good health. The CDR3 reads CSAATSGRNEQFF. The DNA for the CDR3 is TGCAGTGCCGCCACTAGCGGTCGGAATGAGCAGTTCTTC.